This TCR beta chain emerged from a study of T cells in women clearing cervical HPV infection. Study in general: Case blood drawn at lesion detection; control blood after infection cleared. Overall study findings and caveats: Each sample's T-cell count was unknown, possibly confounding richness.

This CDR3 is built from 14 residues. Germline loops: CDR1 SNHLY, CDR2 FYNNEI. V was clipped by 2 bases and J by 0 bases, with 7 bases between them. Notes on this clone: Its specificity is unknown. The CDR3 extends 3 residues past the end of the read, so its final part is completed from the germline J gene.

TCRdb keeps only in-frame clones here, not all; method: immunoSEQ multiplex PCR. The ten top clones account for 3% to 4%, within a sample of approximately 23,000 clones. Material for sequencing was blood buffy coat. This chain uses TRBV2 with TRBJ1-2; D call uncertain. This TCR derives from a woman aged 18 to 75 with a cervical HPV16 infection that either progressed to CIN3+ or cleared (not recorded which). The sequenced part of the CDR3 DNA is TGTGCCAGCAGTGAAACTCGAGCTAACTATGGC. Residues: CASSETRANYG. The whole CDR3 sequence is CASSETRANYGYTF.